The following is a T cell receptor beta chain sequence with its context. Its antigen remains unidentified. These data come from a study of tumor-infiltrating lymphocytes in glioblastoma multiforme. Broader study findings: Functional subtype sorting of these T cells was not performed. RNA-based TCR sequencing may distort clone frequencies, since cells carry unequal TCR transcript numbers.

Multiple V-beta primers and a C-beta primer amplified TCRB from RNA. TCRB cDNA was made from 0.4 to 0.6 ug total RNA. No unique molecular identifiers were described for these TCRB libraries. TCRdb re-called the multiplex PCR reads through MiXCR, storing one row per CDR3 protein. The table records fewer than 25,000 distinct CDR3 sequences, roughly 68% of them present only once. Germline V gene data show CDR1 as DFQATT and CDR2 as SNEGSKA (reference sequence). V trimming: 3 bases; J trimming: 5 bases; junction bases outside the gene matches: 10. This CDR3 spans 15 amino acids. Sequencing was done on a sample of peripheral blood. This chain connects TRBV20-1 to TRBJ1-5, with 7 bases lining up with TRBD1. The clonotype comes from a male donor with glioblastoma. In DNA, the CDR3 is TGCAGTGCTAGCCCCGGACAGGTGGATTATCAGCCCCAGCATTTT. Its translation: CSASPGQVDYQPQHF.